These 2 T cell receptor beta chains share one sample of origin, sequenced in a study of T cell responses to AZD1222 COVID-19 vaccine. TCRdb's table, derived via immunoSEQ multiplex PCR, lists solely in-frame clones and lacks some. The sample holds about 85,000 clones, more than 70% seen once. The material was peripheral blood, obtained on day 0 of AZD1222 vaccination. Receptor source: an adult in good health.

The chain employs TRBV3-1 (or the pseudogene TRBV3-2) and TRBJ1-4, with D unclear. Trimming cost V 0 bases and J 4 bases, with 3 bases left between them. Germline-derived CDR1 and CDR2 are LGHDT and YNNKEL (reference sequence). The CDR3 runs to 13 residues. CDR3 loop: CASSQELNEKLFF. CDR3 sequence (DNA): TGTGCCAGCAGCCAAGAGCTTAATGAAAAACTGTTTTTT.

Only one count was recorded for this clone. CDR3 amino acids: CASSFLTGATDTQYF. The CDR3 coding sequence is TGTGCCAGCAGCTTTCTGACAGGAGCTACAGATACGCAGTATTTT. V usage is TRBV7-9 and J usage is TRBJ2-3, with a tentative D call TRBD1 (6 bases). Germline V lookup: CDR1 SEHNR, CDR2 FQNEAQ (reference sequence). V was pared by 3 bases and J by 3 bases, with 13 bases between. CDR3 size: 15 residues.